Listed here are 11 T cell receptor beta chains from one sample, sequenced in a study of blood T cell repertoires in COVID-19. TCRdb's copy holds only in-frame clones and misses some; the assay was immunoSEQ multiplex PCR. This sample has approximately 300,000 clones, with under 95% found just once. Sequences were obtained from PBMCs or T cells enriched from blood (not recorded which). The receptors shown here come from a woman aged 25 to 39 who had recovered from COVID-19.

The chain uses TRBV27 and TRBJ2-5; 8 bases line up with TRBD1. The CDR3 has 17 residues. Germline loops: CDR1 MNHEY, CDR2 SMNVEV (reference sequence). With V trimmed by 6 bases and J by 2 bases, 14 bases remained unmatched. The CDR3: CASSPGQAVGWQETQYF. The CDR3 nucleotides are TGTGCCAGCAGCCCGGGACAGGCCGTAGGTTGGCAAGAGACCCAGTACTTC.

The chain combines TRBV29-1 with TRBJ2-7, with D perhaps matching TRBD1 (5 bases). V lost 1 base and J 6 bases, leaving 10 bases between the germline ends. The length of the CDR3 is 12 residues. The germline CDR1 and CDR2 sequences are SQVTM and ANQGSEA. CDR3 loop: CSVEAATAEQYF. CDR3 DNA: TGCAGCGTTGAAGCCGCGACAGCCGAGCAGTACTTC.

This clone was seen only once. The chain couples TRBV6-5 to TRBJ2-7, with 7 bases lining up with TRBD1. Germline V gene lookup returns CDR1 MNHEY and CDR2 SVGAGI. The CDR3 has 13 amino acids. Unmatched junction bases numbered 6, after V lost 6 bases and J lost 4 bases. The CDR3 sequence: CASSSQGDYEQYF. CDR3 nucleotides: TGTGCCAGCAGCTCGCAGGGGGATTACGAGCAGTACTTC.

The V gene is TRBV7-9, the J gene TRBJ1-6; tentative D call: TRBD1 (5 bases). The germline V gene has CDR1 SEHNR and CDR2 FQNEAQ (reference sequence). V gave up 4 bases and J gave up 6 bases, with 13 bases separating them. CDR3 length equals 15 residues. CDR3 sequence reads: CASSSMGRGNSPLHF. For the CDR3, the DNA is TGTGCCAGCAGCTCCATGGGGCGAGGTAATTCACCCCTCCACTTT.

CDR3 sequence (DNA): TGTGCCAGCAGCCAAGATGTACTAGTGATGGAGACCCAGTACTTC. This sequence encodes CASSQDVLVMETQYF. This chain links TRBV4-2 with TRBJ2-5, with D maybe TRBD2 (5 bases). CDR3 length equals 15 residues. Trimming cost V 0 bases and J 5 bases, with 13 bases left between them. Germline CDR1 reads LGHNA; CDR2 reads YNFKEQ.

V and J are TRBV28 and TRBJ1-3, with 8 bases lining up with TRBD1. The CDR3 has 12 residues. From germline, CDR1 is MDHEN and CDR2 SYDVKM. V dropped 4 bases and J dropped 8; count of bases not matched to a gene: 1. CDR3: CASSSTGDTIYF. In DNA, the CDR3 is TGTGCCAGCAGTTCGACAGGGGACACCATATATTTT.

This chain uses TRBV28 with TRBJ2-3; TRBD2 aligns across 7 bases. In germline, CDR1 is MDHEN, CDR2 SYDVKM. V dropped 6 bases and J dropped 0; count of bases not matched to a gene: 12. CDR3 length: 17 amino acids. The DNA of the CDR3 is TGTGCCAGCAGCACCTTAGCGGGTCTGACTAGCACAGATACGCAGTATTTT. Translated, it gives CASSTLAGLTSTDTQYF.

The V call is TRBV29-1, the J call TRBJ2-7; perhaps TRBD2 as D (5 bases). Trimming shortened V by 6 bases and J by 4 bases, and 10 bases separated the two germline ends. Germline CDR1 reads SQVTM; CDR2 reads ANQGSEA. The CDR3 length is 11 residues. CDR3 nucleotides: TGCAGCGTGAGTAGAGGGTACGAGCAGTACTTC. Translated: CSVSRGYEQYF.

The rearrangement joins TRBV29-1 to TRBJ2-7, with 8 nucleotides matching TRBD2. The CDR3 runs 13 residues. Germline CDR1 SQVTM, CDR2 ANQGSEA. V lost 4 bases to trimming and J lost 5 bases; unmatched junction nucleotides: 7. CDR3 protein: CSVGTSNRHEQYF. The CDR3 DNA follows: TGCAGCGTTGGGACTAGCAATAGGCACGAGCAGTACTTC.

The V call is TRBV7-2, the J call TRBJ2-5; 7 bases map to TRBD1. The junction had 15 bases not matched to a gene; V was cut back by 0 bases and J by 2 bases. Germline CDR1 reads SGHTA; CDR2 reads FQGNSA. This CDR3 contains 19 residues. CDR3 bases: TGTGCCAGCAGCTTAGCTGGCCTCGGGGACAGACTACATCAAGAGACCCAGTACTTC. Protein: CASSLAGLGDRLHQETQYF.

The rearrangement links TRBV27 to TRBJ2-3, with TRBD1 as a possible D gene (6 bases). The V and J ends lost 6 bases and 2 bases respectively, with 18 bases between them. This CDR3 has 16 residues. The germline gives CDR1 MNHEY, CDR2 SMNVEV (reference sequence). CDR3 DNA: TGTGCCAGCAGGGGGGATACAGGGTTTAACACAGATACGCAGTATTTT. Translating it yields CASRGDTGFNTDTQYF.